What follows are 8 T cell receptor beta chains derived from one specimen sequenced in a study of T-cell reconstitution after alpha-beta-depleted transplantation in children. Preparing the TCRbeta library involved the use of unique molecular identifiers. TCRdb re-derived calls from the PCR reads in MiXCR, one entry per CDR3 protein. The sample gives approximately 97,000 distinct CDR3 sequences, about 7.5% of which show up once; less than 20% is in the top ten. Here the sequenced sample was PBMCs, taken before TCRalphabeta/CD19-depleted stem cell transplant. These receptors originate from a boy aged 2-9 years with acute lymphoblastic leukemia, due to receive a stem cell transplant.

The chain employs TRBV20-1 and TRBJ1-2; D is undetermined. The CDR3 totals 9 residues. V was cut by 3 bases and J by 8 bases, with 4 bases left in between. CDR1 is DFQATT, CDR2 SNEGSKA, per germline (reference sequence). The CDR3 spells CSASLGYTF. The DNA of the CDR3 is TGCAGTGCTAGTTTGGGCTACACCTTC.

The chain has TRBV6-2 or TRBV6-3 and TRBJ1-4; no clear D. With 2 bases removed from V and 5 bases from J, the gap between germline ends came to 6 bases. The V gene's germline CDR1 is MNHEY and CDR2 SVGEGT. The CDR3 extends over 13 amino acids. The DNA of the CDR3 is TGTGCCAGCAGTTACGAGGTGAATGAAAAACTGTTTTTT. It codes for CASSYEVNEKLFF.

The CDR3 region is CATSDPSGGALDTQYF. CDR3 DNA sequence: TGTGCCACCAGTGATCCTAGCGGGGGGGCCCTAGATACGCAGTATTTT. V is TRBV24-1 and J is TRBJ2-3; 12 bases are shared with TRBD2. In germline, CDR1 is KGHDR, CDR2 SFDVKD. This CDR3 has 16 residues. The V gene end was trimmed by 3 bases and the J gene end by 5 bases; junction bases not matched to a gene: 5.

This clonotype showed up many times. The rearrangement uses TRBV5-5 and TRBJ2-5; 9 bases agree with TRBD2. V shed 0 bases and J 5 bases; nucleotides not matched to a gene: 5. CDR1 is SGHKS, CDR2 YYEKEE, per germline (reference sequence). The CDR3 contains 15 residues. Written as DNA, the CDR3 is TGTGCCAGCAGCTTGGGGCGGGGGGGCCGTGAGACCCAGTACTTC. Translation gives CASSLGRGGRETQYF. The full variable domain, completed using reference TRBV5-5 and TRBJ2-5, is DAGVTQSPTHLIKTRGQQVTLRCSPISGHKSVSWYQQVLGQGPQFIFQYYEKEERGRGNFPDRFSARQFPNYSSELNVNALLLGDSALYLCASSLGRGGRETQYFGPGTRLLVL.

Ten or more counts support this clonotype. The rearrangement joins TRBV10-3 to TRBJ2-1; D possibly corresponds to TRBD2 (6 bases). Per the germline V gene, CDR1 is ENHRY and CDR2 is SYGVKD. This CDR3 is built from 14 residues. V lost 8 bases, J lost 4 bases, and 15 bases lay in between. The CDR3 sequence: CAISGGTDYNEQFF. DNA of the CDR3: TGTGCCATCTCCGGAGGGACTGATTACAATGAGCAGTTCTTC.

The CDR3 DNA is TGCAGCGTTGAAACAGGGCCCTATGGCTACACCTTC. Translation gives CSVETGPYGYTF. V gene TRBV29-1 combines with J gene TRBJ1-2; D may be TRBD1 (6 bases). The ends were cut back, 2 bases at V and 4 bases at J, with 8 bases in the middle. Germline loops: CDR1 SQVTM, CDR2 ANQGSEA. The CDR3 loop spans 12 amino acids.

This clonotype was seen at least ten times. The V and J genes are TRBV6-5 and TRBJ2-3; either TRBD1 or TRBD2 may supply D (5 bases each). The CDR3 covers 13 residues. V lost 2 bases and J lost 5, with 8 bases in between. CDR1 is MNHEY, CDR2 SVGAGI, per germline. The chain's CDR3 is CASSYRGGDTQYF. CDR3 nucleotides: TGTGCCAGCAGTTACCGTGGGGGAGATACGCAGTATTTT.

This sequence joins TRBV4-3 and TRBJ2-5; D may be TRBD2 (6 bases). The length of the CDR3 is 15 residues. Germline V CDR1 and CDR2: LGHNA, YSLEER. The ends were cut back, 0 bases at V and 2 bases at J, with 10 bases in the middle. DNA of the CDR3: TGCGCCAGCAGCCAAGATTGGGGGACTCAAGAGACCCAGTACTTC. Residues: CASSQDWGTQETQYF.